A selection of T cell receptor beta chains follows, all from one sample in a study of shared clonotypes between healthy human individuals. Clones were read by immunoSEQ multiplex PCR, and TCRdb kept only the in-frame ones, dropping some. The table has roughly 500,000 clones, 90% to 97% seen once. Sequencing was performed on naive CD4+ T cells sorted from blood. Receptors were obtained from a woman in her twenties or thirties in good health. Both conserved end residues are part of each CDR3. The D gene is left open where the match is weak. For some rows the clone size is stated as once, few or many, or as a class when expanded; others skip it.

j_call d_call v_call clone_size cdr3_nt cdr3_aa
TRBJ1-3 . TRBV5-1 . TGCGCCAGCAGCTTAAGCTCTGAAGGAAACACCATATATTTT CASSLSSEGNTIYF
TRBJ1-5 . TRBV2 once TGTGCCAGCAGTGAAGCCCCTGGACCGGAGGAGCATTTT CASSEAPGPEEHF
TRBJ2-5 . TRBV19 . TGTGCCAGTAGAGACAGGCGGGACGGAGAGGAGACCCAGTACTTC CASRDRRDGEETQYF
TRBJ1-5 . TRBV30 . TGTGCCTGGAGTCCCCCGGGACTCCCCAATCAGCCCCAGCATTTT CAWSPPGLPNQPQHF
TRBJ1-1 TRBD1 TRBV11-2 . TGTGCCAGCAGCCCCCGGACAGGAGGCATGAACACTGAAGCTTTCTTT CASSPRTGGMNTEAFF
TRBJ2-6 . TRBV28 . TGTGCCAGCACCCTGGGGGACGGAAGCTCTGGGGCCAACGTCCTGACTTTC CASTLGDGSSGANVLTF
TRBJ1-2 . TRBV2 . TGTGCCAGCAGAAAAAGGGGGGGCACCAACTATGGCTACACCTTC CASRKRGGTNYGYTF
TRBJ2-7 . TRBV30 . TGTGCCTGGGTTAGGGTAGACGAGCAGTACTTC CAWVRVDEQYF
TRBJ2-7 . TRBV7-8 . TGTGCCAGCAGCTTACGGACTGAATCCTACGAGCAGTACTTC CASSLRTESYEQYF
TRBJ2-3 . TRBV7-6 . TGTGCCAGCAGTAGAATCACAGATACGCAGTATTTT CASSRITDTQYF
TRBJ2-5 . TRBV6-1 . TGTGCCAGCAAAGGGACGTCCGGGGGAGAGACCCAGTACTTC CASKGTSGGETQYF
TRBJ2-1 . TRBV29-1 . TGCAGCGTTGCGCAATTCCAGGTGAATCTCTACAATGAGCAGTTCTTC CSVAQFQVNLYNEQFF
TRBJ1-1 . TRBV19 . TGTGCCAGTAGGACGATGAGGAACACTGAAGCTTTCTTT CASRTMRNTEAFF
TRBJ2-7 . TRBV27 . TGTGCCATCGGACGCAACTACGAGCAGTACTTC CAIGRNYEQYF
TRBJ1-4 TRBD1 TRBV5-1 . TGCGCCAGCAGTGGACAGGGTGTCACTAATGAAAAACTGTTTTTT CASSGQGVTNEKLFF
TRBJ2-7 TRBD2 TRBV5-4 . TGTGCCAGCAGCCGCCGGGACTACATCAACGAGCAGTACTTC CASSRRDYINEQYF